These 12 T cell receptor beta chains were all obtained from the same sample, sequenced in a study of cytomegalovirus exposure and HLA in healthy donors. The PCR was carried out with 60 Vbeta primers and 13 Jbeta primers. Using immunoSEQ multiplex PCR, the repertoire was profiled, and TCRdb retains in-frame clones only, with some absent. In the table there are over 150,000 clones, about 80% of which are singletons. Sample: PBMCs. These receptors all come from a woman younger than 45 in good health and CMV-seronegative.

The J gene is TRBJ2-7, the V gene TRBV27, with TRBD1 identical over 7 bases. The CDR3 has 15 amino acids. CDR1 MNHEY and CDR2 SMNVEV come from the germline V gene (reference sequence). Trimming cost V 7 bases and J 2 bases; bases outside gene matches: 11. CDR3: CASTKRTGLTYEQYF. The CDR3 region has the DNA TGTGCCAGCACCAAAAGGACAGGCCTAACCTACGAGCAGTACTTC.

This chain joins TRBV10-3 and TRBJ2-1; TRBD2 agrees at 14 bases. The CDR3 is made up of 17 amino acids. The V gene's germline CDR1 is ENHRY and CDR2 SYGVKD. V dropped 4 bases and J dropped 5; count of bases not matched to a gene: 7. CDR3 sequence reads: CAISAGLAGAPNNEQFF. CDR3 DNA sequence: TGTGCCATCAGTGCGGGACTAGCGGGGGCCCCTAACAATGAGCAGTTCTTC.

Written as DNA, the CDR3 is TGCGCCAGCAGCTTGGTCGCAGATAACAATGAGCAGTTCTTC. This translates into CASSLVADNNEQFF. This rearrangement joins TRBV5-1 to TRBJ2-1, with D uncertain. This CDR3 comprises 14 residues. V was clipped by 0 bases and J by 5 bases, with 9 bases between them. Germline assignment: CDR1 SGHRS and CDR2 YFSETQ.

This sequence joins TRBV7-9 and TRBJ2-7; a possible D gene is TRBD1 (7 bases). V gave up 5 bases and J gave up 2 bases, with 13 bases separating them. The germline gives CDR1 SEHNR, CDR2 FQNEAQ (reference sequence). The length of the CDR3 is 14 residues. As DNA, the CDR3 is TGTGCCAGCAGCCCAGACAGGGAGGCCTACGAGCAGTACTTC. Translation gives CASSPDREAYEQYF.

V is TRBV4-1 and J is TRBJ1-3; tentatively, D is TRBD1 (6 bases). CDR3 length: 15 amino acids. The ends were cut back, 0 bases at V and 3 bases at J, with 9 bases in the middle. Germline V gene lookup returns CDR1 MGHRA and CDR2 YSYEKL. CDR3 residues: CASSQDQGGGNTIYF. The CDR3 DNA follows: TGCGCCAGCAGCCAAGATCAAGGGGGTGGAAACACCATATATTTT.

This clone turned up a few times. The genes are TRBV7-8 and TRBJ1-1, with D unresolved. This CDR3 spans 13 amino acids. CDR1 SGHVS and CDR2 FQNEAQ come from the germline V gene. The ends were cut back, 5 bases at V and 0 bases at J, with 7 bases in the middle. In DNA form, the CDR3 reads TGTGCCAGCAGCAATACACTGAACACTGAAGCTTTCTTT. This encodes CASSNTLNTEAFF. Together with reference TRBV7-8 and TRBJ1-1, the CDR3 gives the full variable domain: GAGVSQSPRYKVAKRGQDVALRCDPISGHVSLFWYQQALGQGPEFLTYFQNEAQLDKSGLPSDRFFAERPEGSVSTLKIQRTQQEDSAVYLCASSNTLNTEAFFGQGTRLTVV.

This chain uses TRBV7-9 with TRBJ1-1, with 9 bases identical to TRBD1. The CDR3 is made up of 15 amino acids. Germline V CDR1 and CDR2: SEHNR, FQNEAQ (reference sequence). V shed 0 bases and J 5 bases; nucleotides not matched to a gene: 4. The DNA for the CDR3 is TGTGCCAGCAGCTTAGCGACAGGGGGAAGAACTGAAGCTTTCTTT. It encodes CASSLATGGRTEAFF.

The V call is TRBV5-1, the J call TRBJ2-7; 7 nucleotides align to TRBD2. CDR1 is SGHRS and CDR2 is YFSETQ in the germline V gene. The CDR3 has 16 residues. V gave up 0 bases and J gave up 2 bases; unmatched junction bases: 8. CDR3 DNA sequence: TGCGCCAGCAGCTTGGGGCTGCAGGCGGGGGCCTACGAGCAGTACTTC. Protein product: CASSLGLQAGAYEQYF.

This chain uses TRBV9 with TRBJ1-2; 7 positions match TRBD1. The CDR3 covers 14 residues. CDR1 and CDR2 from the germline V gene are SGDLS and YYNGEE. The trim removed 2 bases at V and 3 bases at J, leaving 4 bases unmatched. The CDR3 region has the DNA TGTGCCAGCAGCGTCGACAGGGCGGACTATGGCTACACCTTC. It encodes CASSVDRADYGYTF. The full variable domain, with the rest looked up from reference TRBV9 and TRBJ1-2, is DSGVTQTPKHLITATGQRVTLRCSPRSGDLSVYWYQQSLDQGLQFLIQYYNGEERAKGNILERFSAQQFPDLHSELNLSSLELGDSALYFCASSVDRADYGYTFGSGTRLTVV.

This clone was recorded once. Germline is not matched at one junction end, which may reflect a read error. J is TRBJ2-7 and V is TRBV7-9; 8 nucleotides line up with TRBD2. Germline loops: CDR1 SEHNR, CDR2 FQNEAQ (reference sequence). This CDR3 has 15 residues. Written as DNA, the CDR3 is TGTTCCAGCAGCTCCCGGACTAGCTCCGATTACGAGCAGTACTTC. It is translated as CSSSSRTSSDYEQYF.

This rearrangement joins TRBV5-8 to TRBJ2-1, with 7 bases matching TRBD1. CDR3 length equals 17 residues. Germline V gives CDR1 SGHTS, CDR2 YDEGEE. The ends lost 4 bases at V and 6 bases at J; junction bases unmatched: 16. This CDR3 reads CASSMGTGASWGNEQFF. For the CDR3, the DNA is TGTGCCAGCAGCATGGGCACAGGGGCAAGTTGGGGCAATGAGCAGTTCTTC.

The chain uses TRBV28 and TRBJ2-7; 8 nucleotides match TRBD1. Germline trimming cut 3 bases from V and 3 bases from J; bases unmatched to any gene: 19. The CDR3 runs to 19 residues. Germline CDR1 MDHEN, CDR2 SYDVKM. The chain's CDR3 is CASSLGWGRGRQVLYEQYF. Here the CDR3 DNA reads TGTGCCAGCAGTTTGGGTTGGGGCAGGGGGCGCCAAGTGCTCTACGAGCAGTACTTC.